One and the same sample provided the 13 T cell receptor beta chains below, sequenced in a study of blood T cell repertoires in COVID-19. Profiling relied on immunoSEQ multiplex PCR, and the TCRdb table lists in-frame clones only, not all of them. Of some 140,000 clones listed, roughly four fifths are singletons. Sequenced: peripheral blood. The receptors stem from an elderly man with acute or convalescent COVID-19.

This clone was observed once. The chain links TRBV5-4 to TRBJ2-1, with D possibly TRBD1 on 6 matching bases. Deletions cut 10 bases from V and 3 bases from J, with 17 bases between. The CDR3 contains 14 residues. Germline V gene sequence: CDR1 SGHNT, CDR2 YYREEE (reference sequence). The CDR3, as DNA: TGTGCCGGAAGAAACAGGGAAGACTACAATGAGCAGTTCTTC. This sequence encodes CAGRNREDYNEQFF.

In regard to this clone: One end of the junction varies from germline; a read error may be responsible. The DNA for the CDR3 is TGTTCCAGCATTTTAGATCCTATAGCGGGGGGGTACTACAATGAGCAGTTCTTC. It is translated as CSSILDPIAGGYYNEQFF. The J gene is TRBJ2-1, the V gene TRBV28; 11 bases match TRBD2. CDR3 size: 18 residues. Germline V gene data show CDR1 as MDHEN and CDR2 as SYDVKM.

CDR3: CASSLLPGQGSSYEQYF. CDR3 coding DNA: TGTGCCAGCAGCCTCCTTCCCGGACAGGGGAGCTCCTACGAGCAGTACTTC. The chain links TRBV7-3 to TRBJ2-7; TRBD1 aligns across 9 bases. V was pared by 5 bases and J by 0 bases, with 11 bases of the junction left unmatched. CDR1 is SGHTA and CDR2 is FQGTGA in the germline V gene. The CDR3 has 17 amino acids. Full variable domain (remainder filled in from reference TRBV7-3 and TRBJ2-7): GAGVSQTPSNKVTEKGKYVELRCDPISGHTALYWYRQSLGQGPEFLIYFQGTGAADDSGLPNDRFFAVRPEGSVSTLKIQRTERGDSAVYLCASSLLPGQGSSYEQYFGPGTRLTVT.

The chain is built from TRBV10-3 and TRBJ2-7; perhaps TRBD2 as D (6 bases). CDR1 and CDR2 (germline): ENHRY, SYGVKD. V was clipped by 3 bases and J by 5 bases, with 17 bases between them. This CDR3 has 15 amino acids. The CDR3 nucleotides read TGTGCCATCAGTGAAGGTGGCGGGGCCCTTGACGAGCAGTACTTC. Its translation is CAISEGGGALDEQYF.

This chain links TRBV29-1 with TRBJ2-3, with D maybe TRBD2 (6 bases). The CDR3 length is 13 residues. Germline CDR1 SQVTM, CDR2 ANQGSEA. V shed 6 bases and J shed 3 bases, with 13 bases lying between them. CDR3 DNA: TGCAGCGTCGGGCTCCGGGGGACAGATACGCAGTATTTT. It translates to CSVGLRGTDTQYF.

A single count supports this clone. The V call is TRBV5-1, the J call TRBJ1-2; D is undetermined. The CDR3 is 15 amino acids. Trimming pared 0 bases from V and 6 bases from J, leaving 15 bases between. CDR1 SGHRS and CDR2 YFSETQ come from the germline V gene. The CDR3 DNA reads TGCGCCAGCAGCTTGGCTTTGCGGAACTCCAATGGCTACACCTTC. Translation: CASSLALRNSNGYTF. The full variable domain, completed using reference TRBV5-1 and TRBJ1-2, is KAGVTQTPRYLIKTRGQQVTLSCSPISGHRSVSWYQQTPGQGLQFLFEYFSETQRNKGNFPGRFSGRQFSNSRSEMNVSTLELGDSALYLCASSLALRNSNGYTFGSGTRLTVV.

The chain is built from TRBV5-1 and TRBJ2-7; no clear D. The length of the CDR3 is 14 residues. Germline CDR1 is SGHRS and CDR2 is YFSETQ. V was shortened by 1 base and J by 0 bases, with 8 bases between the two germline ends. The chain's CDR3 is CASSLTVASYEQYF. The CDR3 DNA follows: TGCGCCAGCAGCTTGACAGTGGCCTCCTACGAGCAGTACTTC.

The chain has TRBV9 and TRBJ2-5; the match to TRBD1 covers 8 bases. The CDR3 sequence is 13 residues long. Germline values: CDR1 SGDLS, CDR2 YYNGEE. The V segment lost 1 base and the J segment 4 bases; nucleotides outside the gene matches: 0. CDR3 DNA sequence: TGTGCCAGCAGCGTAACAGGGGGAGAGACCCAGTACTTC. Its protein is CASSVTGGETQYF.

The V and J genes are TRBV9 and TRBJ2-2; D is unresolved. The CDR3 contains 13 residues. Trimming took off 5 bases at V and 4 bases at J, with 9 bases between the two ends. Germline V gives CDR1 SGDLS, CDR2 YYNGEE. This CDR3 reads CASRGRITGELFF. The CDR3 DNA reads TGTGCCAGCAGGGGCAGGATCACCGGGGAGCTGTTTTTT.

The rearrangement links TRBV9 to TRBJ1-1; D is unresolved. CDR3 length equals 14 residues. CDR1 is SGDLS, CDR2 YYNGEE, per germline. V lost 0 bases and J 5 bases, leaving 11 bases between the germline ends. The CDR3 nucleotides read TGTGCCAGCAGCGTAGGGCACAATCCGACTGAAGCTTTCTTT. Protein: CASSVGHNPTEAFF.

The chain combines TRBV27 with TRBJ2-3; a weak D match, TRBD1 (6 bases). The V end lost 7 bases, the J end lost 4 bases, and 18 bases lay between the germline ends. The CDR3 is 15 amino acids. Germline CDR1 and CDR2: MNHEY and SMNVEV (reference sequence). The DNA for the CDR3 is TGTGCCAGCACCTCAACAGGGTTGTACGCAGATACGCAGTATTTT. Amino acid sequence: CASTSTGLYADTQYF.

J is TRBJ1-5 and V is TRBV24-1; TRBD1 aligns across 12 bases. Unmatched junction bases numbered 11, after V lost 9 bases and J lost 6 bases. Germline CDR1 is KGHDR and CDR2 is SFDVKD. The CDR3 consists of 16 residues. The CDR3 sequence: CATAPGTGGASQPQHF. Here the CDR3 DNA reads TGTGCCACCGCCCCCGGGACAGGGGGCGCGAGTCAGCCCCAGCATTTT.

The rearrangement links TRBV4-1 to TRBJ1-5, with D possibly being TRBD1 (5 bases). V lost 1 base and J 5 bases, leaving 12 bases between the germline ends. The CDR3 length is 15 residues. Germline CDR1 reads MGHRA; CDR2 reads YSYEKL. CDR3 sequence reads: CASSQAYGGDQPQHF. DNA for the CDR3: TGCGCCAGCAGCCAAGCGTATGGAGGGGATCAGCCCCAGCATTTT.